This T cell receptor beta chain was captured by sequencing in a study of blood T cell repertoires in COVID-19 (dated by TCRdb to 2018 to 2020). In terms of the full investigation: The collaborator samples originated in the United States, Italy and Spain and spanned the acute and convalescent phases of COVID-19. The material from the prospective study consisted of cDNA or gDNA derived from T cells, B-cell-depleted T cells, or PBMCs. The dataset comprised deeply sampled blood TCRbeta repertoires from subjects exposed to, actively infected with, or recovered from COVID-19. The repertoires were released in a freely available public database intended as a resource for research on the immune response to SARS-CoV-2. The samples were drawn from two sources: the first 160 participants of the ongoing ImmuneRACE study, and 1,200 or so subjects contributed by 6 global collaborators. Nearly every sample came with metadata listing a de-identified subject ID, COVID-19 status, age in years and sex. Where available, HLA class I and class II types were obtained from metadata supplied by the sample provider rather than from assay-based typing.

The sample holds one count of this clone. The antigen this receptor binds is unknown. Base qualities are not provided; no much larger clone lies one nucleotide away. Collaborating institutions collected whole blood in K2EDTA tubes following their own protocols. Collaborator samples were shipped for TCRbeta analysis as frozen whole blood, isolated PBMCs, or DNA extracted from either sample type. Its CDR3 holds 18 amino acids, cysteine through phenylalanine. Only the CDR3 region is kept as DNA, spanning 54 bases read in frame from base 1. CDR1 is given as SGHTS and CDR2 as YDEGEE, both from the germline V gene. V is pruned by 4 bases and J by 2 bases, leaving 15 bases of the junction without a gene match. The immunoSEQ Assay, a bias-controlled multiplex PCR, was used to amplify TCRbeta CDR3 regions from genomic DNA. Per the source publication's procedure: The number of nucleated cells in each sample was estimated by amplification of reference gene primers within the assay. To quantify the absolute abundance of each unique TCRbeta CDR3 rearrangement, sequence reads were collapsed and filtered. For each sample, productive Simpson clonality was calculated as the square root of Simpson's diversity index across productive rearrangements. TCRdb provides this immuneACCESS table in a form limited to in-frame rearrangements. Some clones are lacking; in checked studies, under half of them reflect an unresolved V gene, and why the rest are absent is not known. From that table come the V and J calls and clone size; the DNA was used to work out D and trimming. In all, the sample holds some 120,000 clones, and over 65% of those were seen once. The top ten constitute under 2.5% of the sample.

What the work shows at the level of the full study, not this receptor alone: The quantity of clinical and demographic metadata differed by source and by participant and was supplied without curation.

This clonotype originated in a man younger than 45 with acute or convalescent COVID-19. The rearranged segments are TRBV5-8 and TRBJ2-3, and 8 bases in between align with TRBD2. Sequencing input: peripheral blood. The CDR3 is CASSNPYRGGGITDTQYF. The DNA sequence is TGTGCCAGCAGCAATCCCTATCGTGGCGGGGGGATCACAGATACGCAGTATTTT.